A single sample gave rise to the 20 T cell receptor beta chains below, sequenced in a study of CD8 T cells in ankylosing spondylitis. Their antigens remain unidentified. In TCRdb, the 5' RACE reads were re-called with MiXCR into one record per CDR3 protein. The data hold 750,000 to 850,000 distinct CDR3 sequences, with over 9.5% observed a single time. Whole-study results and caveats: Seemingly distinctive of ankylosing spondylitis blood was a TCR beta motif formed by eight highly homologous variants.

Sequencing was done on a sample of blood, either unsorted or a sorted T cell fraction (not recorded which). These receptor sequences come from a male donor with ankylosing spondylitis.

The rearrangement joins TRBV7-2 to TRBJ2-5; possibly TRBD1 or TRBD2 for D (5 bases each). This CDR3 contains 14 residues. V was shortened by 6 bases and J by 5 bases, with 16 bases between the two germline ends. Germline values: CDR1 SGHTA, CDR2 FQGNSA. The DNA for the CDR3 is TGTGCCAGCAGTTCAGTTGAATGGGACGAGACCCAGTACTTC. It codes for CASSSVEWDETQYF.

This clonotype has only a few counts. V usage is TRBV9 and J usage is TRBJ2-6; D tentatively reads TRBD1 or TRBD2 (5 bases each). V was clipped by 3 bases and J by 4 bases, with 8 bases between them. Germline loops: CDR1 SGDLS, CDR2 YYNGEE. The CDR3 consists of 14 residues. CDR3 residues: CASSAGTGANVLTF. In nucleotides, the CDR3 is TGTGCCAGCAGCGCTGGGACCGGGGCCAACGTCCTGACTTTC. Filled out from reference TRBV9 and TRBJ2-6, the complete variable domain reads DSGVTQTPKHLITATGQRVTLRCSPRSGDLSVYWYQQSLDQGLQFLIQYYNGEERAKGNILERFSAQQFPDLHSELNLSSLELGDSALYFCASSAGTGANVLTFGAGSRLTVL.

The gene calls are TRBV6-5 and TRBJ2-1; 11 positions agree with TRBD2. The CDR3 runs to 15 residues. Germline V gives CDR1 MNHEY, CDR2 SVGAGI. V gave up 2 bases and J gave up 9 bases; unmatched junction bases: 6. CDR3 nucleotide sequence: TGTGCCAGCAGTTACGCGTCTAGCGGGAGGCGTGAGCAGTTCTTC. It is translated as CASSYASSGRREQFF.

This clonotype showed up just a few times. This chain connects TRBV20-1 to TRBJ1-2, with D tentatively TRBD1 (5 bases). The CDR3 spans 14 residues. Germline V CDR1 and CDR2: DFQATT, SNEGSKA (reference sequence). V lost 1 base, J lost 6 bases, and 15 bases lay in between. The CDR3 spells CSARGGPYEDGYTF. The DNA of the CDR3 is TGCAGTGCTAGAGGGGGCCCCTACGAGGATGGCTACACCTTC.

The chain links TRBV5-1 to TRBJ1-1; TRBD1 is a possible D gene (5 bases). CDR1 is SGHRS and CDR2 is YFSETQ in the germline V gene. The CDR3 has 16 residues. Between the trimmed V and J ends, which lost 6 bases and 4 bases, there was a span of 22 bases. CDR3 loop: CASKPGNGDGTTEAFF. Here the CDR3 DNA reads TGCGCCAGCAAGCCTGGCAACGGGGACGGTACCACTGAAGCTTTCTTT.

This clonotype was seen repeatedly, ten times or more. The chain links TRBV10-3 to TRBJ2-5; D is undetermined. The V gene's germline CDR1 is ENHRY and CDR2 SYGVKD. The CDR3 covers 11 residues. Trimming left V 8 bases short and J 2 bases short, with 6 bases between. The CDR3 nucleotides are TGTGCCATCGGCCCACAAGAGACCCAGTACTTC. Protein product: CAIGPQETQYF.

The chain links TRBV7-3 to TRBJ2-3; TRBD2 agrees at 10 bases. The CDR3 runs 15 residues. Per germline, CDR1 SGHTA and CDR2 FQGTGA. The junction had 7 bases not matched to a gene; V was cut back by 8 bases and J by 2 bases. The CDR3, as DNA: TGTGCCAGCGCCTTAACTAGCGGGGACACAGATACGCAGTATTTT. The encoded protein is CASALTSGDTDTQYF.

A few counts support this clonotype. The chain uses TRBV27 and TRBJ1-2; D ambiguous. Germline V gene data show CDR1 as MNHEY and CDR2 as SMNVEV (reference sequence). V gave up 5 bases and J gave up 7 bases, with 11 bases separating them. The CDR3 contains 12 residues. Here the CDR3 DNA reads TGTGCCAGCAGTGCCCGGACGGGTGGCTACACCTTC. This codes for CASSARTGGYTF.

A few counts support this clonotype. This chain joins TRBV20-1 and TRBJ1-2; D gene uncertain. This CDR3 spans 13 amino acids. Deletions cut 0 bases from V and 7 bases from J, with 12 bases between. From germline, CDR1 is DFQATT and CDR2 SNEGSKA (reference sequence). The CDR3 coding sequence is TGCAGTGCTAGAGATCTCTGGATCTTTGGCTACACCTTC. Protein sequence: CSARDLWIFGYTF.

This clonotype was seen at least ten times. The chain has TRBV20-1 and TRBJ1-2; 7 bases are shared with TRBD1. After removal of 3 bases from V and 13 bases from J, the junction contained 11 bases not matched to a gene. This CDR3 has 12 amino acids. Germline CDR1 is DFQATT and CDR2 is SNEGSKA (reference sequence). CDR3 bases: TGCAGTGCTAGGGACAGGACGCCCCGTCTCACCTTC. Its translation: CSARDRTPRLTF.

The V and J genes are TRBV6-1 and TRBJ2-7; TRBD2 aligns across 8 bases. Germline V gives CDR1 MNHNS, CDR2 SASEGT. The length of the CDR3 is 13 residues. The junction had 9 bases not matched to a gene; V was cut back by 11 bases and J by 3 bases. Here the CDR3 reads CAVKPSGSYEQYF. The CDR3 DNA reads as TGTGCCGTCAAACCGAGCGGGAGCTACGAGCAGTACTTC.

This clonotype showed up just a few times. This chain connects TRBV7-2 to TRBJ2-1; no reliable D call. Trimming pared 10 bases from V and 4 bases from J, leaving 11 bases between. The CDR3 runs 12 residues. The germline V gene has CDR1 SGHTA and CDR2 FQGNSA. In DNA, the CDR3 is TGTGCCATCATTGAAGTTTACAATGAGCAGTTCTTC. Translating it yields CAIIEVYNEQFF.

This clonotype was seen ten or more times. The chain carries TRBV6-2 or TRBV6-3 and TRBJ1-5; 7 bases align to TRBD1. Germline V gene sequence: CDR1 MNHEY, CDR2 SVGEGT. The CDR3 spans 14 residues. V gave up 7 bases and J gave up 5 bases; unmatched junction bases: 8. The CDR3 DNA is TGTGCCAGCACTGATACAGGGGACGATCAGCCCCAGCATTTT. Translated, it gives CASTDTGDDQPQHF.

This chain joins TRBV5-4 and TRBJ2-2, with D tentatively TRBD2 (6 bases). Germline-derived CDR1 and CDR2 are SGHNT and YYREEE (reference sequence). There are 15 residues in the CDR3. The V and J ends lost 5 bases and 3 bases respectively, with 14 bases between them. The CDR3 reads CASRTGTQYTGELFF. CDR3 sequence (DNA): TGTGCCAGCAGGACCGGGACTCAGTACACCGGGGAGCTGTTTTTT.

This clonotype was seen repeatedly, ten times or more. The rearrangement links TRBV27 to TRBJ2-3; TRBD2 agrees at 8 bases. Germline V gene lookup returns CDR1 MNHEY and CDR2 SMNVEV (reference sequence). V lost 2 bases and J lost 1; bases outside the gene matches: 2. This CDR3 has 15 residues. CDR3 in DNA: TGTGCCAGCAGTTTAAGGCGGGGGGGCACAGATACGCAGTATTTT. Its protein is CASSLRRGGTDTQYF.

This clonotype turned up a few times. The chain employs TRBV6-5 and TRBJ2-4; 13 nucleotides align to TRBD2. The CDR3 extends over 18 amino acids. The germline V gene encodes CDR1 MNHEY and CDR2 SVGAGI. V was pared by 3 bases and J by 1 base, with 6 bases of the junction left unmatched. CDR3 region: CASSYRLAGGGAKNIQYF. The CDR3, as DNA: TGTGCCAGCAGTTATCGACTAGCGGGAGGTGGGGCCAAAAACATTCAGTACTTC.

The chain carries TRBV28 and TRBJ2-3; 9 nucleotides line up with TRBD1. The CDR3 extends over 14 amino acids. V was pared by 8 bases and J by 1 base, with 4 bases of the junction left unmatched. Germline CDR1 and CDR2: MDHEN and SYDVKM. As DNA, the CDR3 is TGTGCCAGCGCCAGGACAGGGGGCACAGATACGCAGTATTTT. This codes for CASARTGGTDTQYF.

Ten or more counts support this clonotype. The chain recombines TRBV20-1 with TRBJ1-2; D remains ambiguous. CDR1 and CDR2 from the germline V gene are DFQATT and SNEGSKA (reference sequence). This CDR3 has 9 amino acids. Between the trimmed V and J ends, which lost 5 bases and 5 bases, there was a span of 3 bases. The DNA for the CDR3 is TGCAGTGCTCTATATGGCTACACCTTC. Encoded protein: CSALYGYTF.

Written as DNA, the CDR3 is TGTGCCAGCAGTGCCCGACGGGACTCCTACGAGCAGTACTTC. Translated: CASSARRDSYEQYF. The gene calls are TRBV6-1 and TRBJ2-7; TRBD2 is a possible D gene (5 bases). The CDR3 is 14 residues long. The V end lost 4 bases, the J end lost 0 bases, and 10 bases lay between the germline ends. Germline lookup yields CDR1 MNHNS and CDR2 SASEGT.

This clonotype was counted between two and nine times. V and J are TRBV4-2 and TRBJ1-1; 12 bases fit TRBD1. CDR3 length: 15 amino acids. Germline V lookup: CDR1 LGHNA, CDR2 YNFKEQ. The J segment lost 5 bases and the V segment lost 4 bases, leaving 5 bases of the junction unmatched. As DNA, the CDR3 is TGTGCCAGCAGCCGGGACAGGGGGCCGGCAACTGAAGCTTTCTTT. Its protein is CASSRDRGPATEAFF.